Below are 20 T cell receptor beta chains sequenced from a single sample in a study of cytomegalovirus exposure and HLA in healthy donors. Vbeta (60) and Jbeta (13) primers were used in the PCR. Clones were read by immunoSEQ multiplex PCR, and TCRdb kept only the in-frame ones, dropping some. The sample has around 75,000 clones; approximately 78% are singletons. Material: PBMCs. Receptor source: a man aged 35 to 55 in good health and CMV-seronegative.

The DNA for the CDR3 is TGTGCCAGCAGTCAGGGATACGTGGGTCAGCCCCAGCATTTT. Residues: CASSQGYVGQPQHF. V gene TRBV7-2 combines with J gene TRBJ1-5; TRBD1 is a possible D gene (5 bases). V was cut by 6 bases and J by 6 bases, with 15 bases left in between. CDR1 SGHTA and CDR2 FQGNSA come from the germline V gene. The CDR3 contains 14 residues. Together with reference TRBV7-2 and TRBJ1-5, the CDR3 gives the full variable domain: GAGVSQSPSNKVTEKGKDVELRCDPISGHTALYWYRQSLGQGLEFLIYFQGNSAPDKSGLPSDRFSAERTGGSVSTLTIQRTQQEDSAVYLCASSQGYVGQPQHFGDGTRLSIL.

The chain recombines TRBV30 with TRBJ2-3; 9 bases are shared with TRBD2. Germline CDR1 GTSNPN, CDR2 SVGIG (reference sequence). The CDR3 is 15 amino acids. V lost 3 bases, J lost 1 base, and 5 bases stayed unmatched. CDR3: CAWRSAGGGTDTQYF. CDR3 bases: TGTGCCTGGAGAAGTGCGGGGGGGGGCACAGATACGCAGTATTTT.

The chain recombines TRBV6-5 with TRBJ1-1; 7 bases are shared with TRBD1. The CDR3 covers 14 residues. The germline V gene encodes CDR1 MNHEY and CDR2 SVGAGI. V lost 2 bases and J lost 1; bases outside the gene matches: 1. The CDR3: CASSYTGENTEAFF. CDR3 nucleotides: TGTGCCAGCAGTTACACAGGGGAGAACACTGAAGCTTTCTTT.

About this clone: A junction boundary mismatches the germline segment, possibly from a read error. The rearrangement joins TRBV10-3 to TRBJ1-2; D remains ambiguous. Germline V gene sequence: CDR1 ENHRY, CDR2 SYGVKD. This CDR3 is 13 amino acids long. The CDR3 region is CAISEGLGSGYPF. The CDR3 coding sequence is TGTGCCATCAGTGAAGGGCTCGGGAGTGGCTACCCCTTC.

CDR3 residues: CASSQGQAGATNEKLFF. For the CDR3, the DNA is TGCGCCAGCAGCCAGGGACAGGCCGGCGCAACTAATGAAAAACTGTTTTTT. The gene calls are TRBV4-3 and TRBJ1-4; 8 bases match TRBD1. Germline V lookup: CDR1 LGHNA, CDR2 YSLEER. Trimming at V came to 3 bases and at J to 0 bases, leaving 6 bases not matched to a gene. The CDR3 sequence is 17 residues long.

The chain links TRBV4-3 to TRBJ1-4; possibly TRBD1 for D (6 bases). The V end was cut by 4 bases, the J end by 1 base, with 13 bases between. The V gene's germline CDR1 is LGHNA and CDR2 YSLEER. The CDR3 has 16 amino acids. CDR3 bases: TGCGCCAGCAGCCCGACAAAACAGGGAACTAATGAAAAACTGTTTTTT. It specifies CASSPTKQGTNEKLFF.

This rearrangement joins TRBV29-1 to TRBJ2-3, with D possibly being TRBD2 (6 bases). The CDR3 spans 13 residues. Trimming removed 7 bases from V and 6 bases from J, with 17 bases in between. Germline loops: CDR1 SQVTM, CDR2 ANQGSEA. In DNA, the CDR3 is TGCAGCGGAGCCAGGGTGGGGAGGGATACGCAGTATTTT. Residues: CSGARVGRDTQYF.

The chain uses TRBV28 and TRBJ1-2; 9 bases fit TRBD1. Trimming took 6 bases from V and 2 from J; bases not matched to a gene: 4. Germline V gene data show CDR1 as MDHEN and CDR2 as SYDVKM. The CDR3 contains 14 residues. The CDR3 DNA reads TGTGCCAGCAGGGAGACAGGGGGGAACTATGGCTACACCTTC. It yields the protein CASRETGGNYGYTF.

The chain uses TRBV4-1 and TRBJ1-3, with TRBD1 identical over 7 bases. The V segment lost 2 bases and the J segment 2 bases; nucleotides outside the gene matches: 3. The CDR3 has 15 amino acids. CDR1 and CDR2 from the germline V gene are MGHRA and YSYEKL. Here the CDR3 reads CASSQPGTAGNTIYF. CDR3 nucleotide sequence: TGCGCCAGCAGCCAACCGGGGACAGCTGGAAACACCATATATTTT.

The CDR3 bases are TGCGCCAGCAGCTTGGGAGAAGCGGCGGGCTACACCTTC. Translated: CASSLGEAAGYTF. The chain employs TRBV5-1 and TRBJ1-2; D gene unclear. The V end lost 0 bases, the J end lost 8 bases, and 11 bases lay between the germline ends. The germline V gene encodes CDR1 SGHRS and CDR2 YFSETQ. This CDR3 spans 13 amino acids.

The chain combines TRBV11-2 with TRBJ1-1; the D gene is possibly TRBD1 (5 bases). The germline V and J ends were trimmed by 5 bases and 2 bases, with 15 bases remaining between them. The germline gives CDR1 SGHAT, CDR2 FQNNGV. The CDR3 runs 15 residues. The CDR3 nucleotides read TGTGCCAGCAGCCCAAGCGCAGGGTCCAACACTGAAGCTTTCTTT. This gives the protein CASSPSAGSNTEAFF.

Regarding this clone: At one end, the junction sequence differs from germline, possibly due to a read error. The V and J genes are TRBV6-1 and TRBJ1-2; the D gene is possibly TRBD1 (5 bases). Germline V gene lookup returns CDR1 MNHNS and CDR2 SASEGT. The CDR3 covers 13 residues. CDR3 nucleotide sequence: TGTGCCAGCAGGGATGACAGAAACTCTGGCTACACCTTC. Its protein product is CASRDDRNSGYTF.

The chain has TRBV10-3 and TRBJ1-6, with D hard to call. The CDR3 consists of 12 residues. Germline values: CDR1 ENHRY, CDR2 SYGVKD. Trimming removed 2 bases at V and 9 bases at J, with 5 bases between. The CDR3 region is CAISEAGSPLHF. CDR3 DNA: TGTGCCATCAGTGAGGCGGGTTCACCCCTCCACTTT.

The chain joins TRBV7-9 to TRBJ2-2, with 12 bases lining up with TRBD2. This CDR3 has 15 amino acids. Per the germline V gene, CDR1 is SEHNR and CDR2 is FQNEAQ (reference sequence). Unmatched junction bases numbered 2, after V lost 3 bases and J lost 6 bases. The CDR3 loop reads CASSFGLAGPGELFF. The CDR3, as DNA: TGTGCCAGCAGCTTTGGACTAGCGGGGCCCGGGGAGCTGTTTTTT.

This chain links TRBV6-6 with TRBJ1-1, with TRBD1 identical over 7 bases. Germline V lookup: CDR1 MNHNY, CDR2 SVGAGI (reference sequence). J was trimmed by 4 bases and V by 5 bases; bases with no gene match: 7. The length of the CDR3 is 14 residues. This CDR3 is CASSDRVVSTEAFF. In nucleotides, the CDR3 is TGTGCCAGCAGTGACAGGGTAGTTAGCACTGAAGCTTTCTTT.

A single count supports this clone. The gene calls are TRBV5-1 and TRBJ2-2, with D uncertain. This CDR3 has 15 residues. Trimming stripped 4 bases from V and 2 bases from J, with 12 bases between. From germline, CDR1 is SGHRS and CDR2 YFSETQ. The CDR3 DNA is TGCGCCAGCAGCCTGAGCCAGGCCAACACCGGGGAGCTGTTTTTT. Protein sequence: CASSLSQANTGELFF.

This sequence joins TRBV2 and TRBJ1-3; 8 nucleotides match TRBD1. Unmatched junction bases numbered 10, after V lost 6 bases and J lost 0 bases. Looked up from germline, CDR1 is SNHLY and CDR2 is FYNNEI. The CDR3 is 17 residues long. The CDR3 nucleotides read TGTGCCAGCAGGGGCAGGGGGCTGCAAGGCTCTGGAAACACCATATATTTT. It encodes CASRGRGLQGSGNTIYF.

The J gene is TRBJ2-7, the V gene TRBV19; 7 nucleotides match TRBD1. The CDR3 extends over 14 amino acids. CDR1 is LNHDA and CDR2 is SQIVND in the germline V gene (reference sequence). V lost 9 bases to trimming and J lost 3 bases; unmatched junction nucleotides: 11. CDR3 amino acids: CASKKGAHLYEQYF. CDR3 nucleotide sequence: TGTGCCAGCAAGAAGGGGGCCCATCTCTACGAGCAGTACTTC.

The chain has TRBV5-6 and TRBJ1-2, with TRBD1 identical over 7 bases. This CDR3 has 17 residues. In germline, CDR1 is SGHDT, CDR2 YYEEEE. Germline trimming cut 1 base from V and 2 bases from J; bases unmatched to any gene: 11. The CDR3 protein is CASSLLEQGLFNYGYTF. In nucleotides, the CDR3 is TGTGCCAGCAGCTTGTTAGAACAGGGGCTTTTCAACTATGGCTACACCTTC. The whole variable domain, remainder taken from reference TRBV5-6 and TRBJ1-2, is DAGVTQSPTHLIKTRGQQVTLRCSPKSGHDTVSWYQQALGQGPQFIFQYYEEEERQRGNFPDRFSGHQFPNYSSELNVNALLLGDSALYLCASSLLEQGLFNYGYTFGSGTRLTVV.

The chain combines TRBV15 with TRBJ2-7; 9 bases align to TRBD1. The germline gives CDR1 LNHNV, CDR2 YYDKDF (reference sequence). This CDR3 has 14 amino acids. Trimming at V came to 4 bases and at J to 3 bases, leaving 4 bases not matched to a gene. CDR3 bases: TGTGCCACCAGCAACCCGGGACAGGGCTACGAGCAGTACTTC. Translated, it gives CATSNPGQGYEQYF. The variable domain in full, completed from reference TRBV15 and TRBJ2-7, reads DAMVIQNPRYQVTQFGKPVTLSCSQTLNHNVMYWYQQKSSQAPKLLFHYYDKDFNNEADTPDNFQSRRPNTSFCFLDIRSPGLGDTAMYLCATSNPGQGYEQYFGPGTRLTVT.